The entry that follows covers one TCR beta chain sequence. Its antigen remains unknown. In preparing the TRB cDNA libraries, 5' RACE with UMI labels was used. TCRdb processed the 5' RACE reads again and assigns one entry to each CDR3 protein, with no DNA. Recorded here are more than 75,000 distinct CDR3 sequences; the top ten clones represent 0.55% to 0.8%. The data derive from a study of CXCR3-negative and CXCR3-positive naive CD8 T cells. Study-level results: CXCR3-negative naive cells had less hydrophobic TRB CDR3s than did CXCR3-positive naive cells. With surface CD5 comparable between naive subsets, TCR strength was estimated using properties derived from the TRB CDR3. Memory CD8+ cells showed much lower diversity, while both naive subsets were comparably high.

Triplicates of under 350,000 cells were sorted from each CD8+ T cell subset. The CDR3 has 13 amino acids. Germline lookup yields CDR1 SGHVS and CDR2 FNYEAQ. The V and J genes are TRBV7-6 and TRBJ2-2. The clonotype comes from a human donor in good health. Some clones in this sample may be carry-over from other donors' samples. Sequencing used naive CXCR3+ CD8+ T cells from blood. As for subset: CD45RO-CCR7+CD27+CD95- naive CD8+ T cells expressing CXCR3 (TNR3+). CDR3 amino acids: CASSLLYTGELFF.